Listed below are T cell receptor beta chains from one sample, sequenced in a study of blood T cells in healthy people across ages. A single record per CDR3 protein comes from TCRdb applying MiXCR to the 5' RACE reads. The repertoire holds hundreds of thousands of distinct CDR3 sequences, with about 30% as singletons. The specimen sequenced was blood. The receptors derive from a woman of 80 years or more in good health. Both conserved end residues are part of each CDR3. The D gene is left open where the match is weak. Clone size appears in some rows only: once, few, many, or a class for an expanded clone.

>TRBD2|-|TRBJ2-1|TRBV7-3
CASRLGLAGAGEQFF
TGTGCCAGCAGGCTTGGACTAGCGGGGGCGGGTGAGCAGTTCTTC
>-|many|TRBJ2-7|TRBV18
CASSRAGGLEQYF
TGTGCCAGCTCACGGGCGGGTGGCTTGGAGCAGTACTTC
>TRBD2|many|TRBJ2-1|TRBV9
CASSPGLAGGSLSYNEQFF
TGTGCCAGCAGCCCAGGCCTAGCGGGGGGCTCCCTTTCCTACAATGAGCAGTTCTTC
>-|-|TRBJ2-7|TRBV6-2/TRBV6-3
CAGSYFSSYGEQYF
TGTGCCGGCAGTTACTTCTCCTCCTACGGCGAGCAGTACTTC
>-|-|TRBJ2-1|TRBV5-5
CASTPTPGLSYNEQFF
TGTGCCAGCACCCCAACGCCGGGACTTTCATACAATGAGCAGTTCTTC
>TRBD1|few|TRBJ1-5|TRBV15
CATSRDRAGGQTQHF
TGTGCCACCAGCAGAGATCGGGCAGGGGGCCAGACCCAGCATTTT
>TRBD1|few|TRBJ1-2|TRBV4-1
CASSQDIGTGGYGYTF
TGCGCCAGCAGCCAAGACATTGGGACAGGGGGATATGGCTACACCTTC
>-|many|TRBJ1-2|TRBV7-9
CASSFPGSTGGYTF
TGTGCCAGCAGCTTCCCCGGGAGTACGGGTGGCTACACCTTC
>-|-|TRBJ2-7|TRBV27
CASSSLLGGEQYF
TGTGCCAGCAGTTCCCTCTTGGGAGGCGAGCAGTACTTC
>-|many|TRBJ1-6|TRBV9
CASSVGKEAGSPLHF
TGTGCCAGCAGCGTAGGTAAGGAGGCGGGATCACCCCTCCACTTT
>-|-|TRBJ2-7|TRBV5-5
CASSHNLRGQSYEQYF
TGTGCCAGCAGCCATAACCTACGTGGGCAGAGCTACGAGCAGTACTTC
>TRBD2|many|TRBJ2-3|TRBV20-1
CGSIGGLAGGSDTQYF
TGCGGATCGATCGGGGGACTAGCGGGGGGTTCAGATACGCAGTATTTT
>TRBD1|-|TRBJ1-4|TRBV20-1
CSASENRDRLSKLFF
TGCAGTGCTAGTGAAAACCGGGACAGACTATCAAAACTGTTTTTT
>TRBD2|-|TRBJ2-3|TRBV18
CAGSSLRGGLGDTQYF
TGTGCCGGCTCATCCCTGCGGGGGGGCCTTGGAGATACGCAGTATTTT
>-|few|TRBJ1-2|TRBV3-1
CASSPSARLGAYGYTF
TGTGCCAGCAGCCCTTCCGCACGTCTAGGGGCCTATGGCTACACCTTC
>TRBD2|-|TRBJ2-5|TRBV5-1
CASSLVGGVFNEQYF
TGCGCCAGCAGCTTGGTCGGGGGGGTCTTCAATGAGCAGTACTTC